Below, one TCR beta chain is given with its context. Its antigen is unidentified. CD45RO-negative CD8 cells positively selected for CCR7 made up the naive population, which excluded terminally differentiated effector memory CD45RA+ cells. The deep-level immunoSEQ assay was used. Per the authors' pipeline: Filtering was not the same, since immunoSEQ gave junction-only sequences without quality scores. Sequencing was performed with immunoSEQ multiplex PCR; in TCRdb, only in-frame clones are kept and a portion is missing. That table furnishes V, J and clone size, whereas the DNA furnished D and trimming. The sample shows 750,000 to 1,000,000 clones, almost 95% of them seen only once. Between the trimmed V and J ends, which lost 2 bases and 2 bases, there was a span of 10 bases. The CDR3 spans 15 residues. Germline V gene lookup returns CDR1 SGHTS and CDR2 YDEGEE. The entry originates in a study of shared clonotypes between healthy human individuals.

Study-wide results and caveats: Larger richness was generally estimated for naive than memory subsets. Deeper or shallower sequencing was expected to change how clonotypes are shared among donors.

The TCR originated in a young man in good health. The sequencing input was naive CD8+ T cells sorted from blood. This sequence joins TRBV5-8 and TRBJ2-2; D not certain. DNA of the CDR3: TGTGCCAGCAGCTTTGGCCTGGCTAACACCGGGGAGCTGTTTTTT. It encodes CASSFGLANTGELFF.